This is a list of T cell receptor beta chains from one sample in a study of T-cell memory formation after mild COVID-19. TCRdb reprocessed the 5' RACE reads via MiXCR and lists one record per CDR3 protein. This table holds 150,000 to 200,000 distinct CDR3 sequences, about 14% found once. Sequencing was carried out using PBMCs or a T cell subset sorted from them (not recorded which). The receptors come from an adult woman who had mild COVID-19 (a few samples of this study predate the infection). Cell type and time point are not known. Each CDR3 is given with its conserved first and last residue. The order of the fields is J gene, V gene, D gene, clone size, CDR3 DNA, CDR3 protein. A D gene is named only where the DNA matches it firmly. Clone size appears in some rows only: once, few, many, or a class for an expanded clone.

j_call: TRBJ2-2; v_call: TRBV29-1; d_call: NA; clone_size: once; cdr3_nt: TGCAGCGTTCGACTAGCGAACACCGGGGAGCTGTTTTTT; cdr3_aa: CSVRLANTGELFF
j_call: TRBJ2-5; v_call: TRBV5-1; d_call: TRBD1; clone_size: NA; cdr3_nt: TGCGCCAGCAGCTCCCGGGACAGGGGGGAGACCCAGTACTTC; cdr3_aa: CASSSRDRGETQYF
j_call: TRBJ1-2; v_call: TRBV4-1; d_call: TRBD1; clone_size: NA; cdr3_nt: TGCGCCAGCAGCCCCCCGGGACAGGGAAATAACTATGGCTACACCTTC; cdr3_aa: CASSPPGQGNNYGYTF
j_call: TRBJ2-7; v_call: TRBV7-2; d_call: TRBD2; clone_size: NA; cdr3_nt: TGTGCCAGCAGCTTAGCTAGCGGGAGTCGGTACGAGCAGTACTTC; cdr3_aa: CASSLASGSRYEQYF
j_call: TRBJ2-7; v_call: TRBV3-1; d_call: TRBD2; clone_size: NA; cdr3_nt: TGTGCCAGCAGCCAACTCGTACTAGCGGGAGTTCCGTACGAGCAGTACTTC; cdr3_aa: CASSQLVLAGVPYEQYF
j_call: TRBJ2-3; v_call: TRBV24-1; d_call: NA; clone_size: few; cdr3_nt: TGTGCCACCAGTGACCCTGACAGGTACACAGATACGCAGTATTTT; cdr3_aa: CATSDPDRYTDTQYF
j_call: TRBJ2-1; v_call: TRBV7-2; d_call: TRBD1; clone_size: NA; cdr3_nt: TGTGCCAGCAGCCGACAGGGCAATGAGCAGTTCTTC; cdr3_aa: CASSRQGNEQFF
j_call: TRBJ1-5; v_call: TRBV12-3/TRBV12-4; d_call: TRBD1; clone_size: NA; cdr3_nt: TGTGCCAGCAGTTTTACGGGACAGGGCAGTCAGCCCCAGCATTTT; cdr3_aa: CASSFTGQGSQPQHF
j_call: TRBJ2-1; v_call: TRBV15; d_call: NA; clone_size: few; cdr3_nt: TGTGCCACCAGCCGCCCAAGTGGGGCGGTTGAGCAGTTCTTC; cdr3_aa: CATSRPSGAVEQFF
j_call: TRBJ1-2; v_call: TRBV6-6; d_call: NA; clone_size: NA; cdr3_nt: TGTGCCAGCAACCACCGGGGGCTCTATGGCTACACCTTC; cdr3_aa: CASNHRGLYGYTF
j_call: TRBJ1-2; v_call: TRBV12-3/TRBV12-4; d_call: NA; clone_size: NA; cdr3_nt: TGTGCCAGCGGGACGAGTGAAGGCTATGGCTACACCTTC; cdr3_aa: CASGTSEGYGYTF
j_call: TRBJ2-7; v_call: TRBV29-1; d_call: NA; clone_size: NA; cdr3_nt: TGCAGCGTTGCCCGACAGGAGTTCTACGAGCAGTACTTC; cdr3_aa: CSVARQEFYEQYF
j_call: TRBJ2-5; v_call: TRBV14; d_call: TRBD2; clone_size: NA; cdr3_nt: TGTGCCAGCAGCCAAGGTCTAGGACTAGCTCGGGTGGAGACCCAGTACTTC; cdr3_aa: CASSQGLGLARVETQYF
j_call: TRBJ2-3; v_call: TRBV4-2; d_call: TRBD2; clone_size: many; cdr3_nt: TGTGCCAGCAGCCAAGACCGGGAGGTGCCCGGGCAGTATTTT; cdr3_aa: CASSQDREVPGQYF
j_call: TRBJ2-1; v_call: TRBV12-3/TRBV12-4; d_call: NA; clone_size: NA; cdr3_nt: TGTGCCAGCAGTTTGGGGTTTCCTGAGCAGTTCTTC; cdr3_aa: CASSLGFPEQFF
j_call: TRBJ2-1; v_call: TRBV19; d_call: NA; clone_size: NA; cdr3_nt: TGTGCCAGTAGTCCGGGCTCGCCGCCCAATGAGCAGTTCTTC; cdr3_aa: CASSPGSPPNEQFF
j_call: TRBJ2-7; v_call: TRBV12-3/TRBV12-4; d_call: NA; clone_size: NA; cdr3_nt: TGTGCCAGCAGTTTGGGCAGGGGAGTTACCTCCTACGAGCAGTACTTC; cdr3_aa: CASSLGRGVTSYEQYF
j_call: TRBJ1-6; v_call: TRBV6-5; d_call: NA; clone_size: few; cdr3_nt: TGTGCCAGCAGGGGGGCCCAGAGCTCCTATAATTCACCCCTCCACTTT; cdr3_aa: CASRGAQSSYNSPLHF
j_call: TRBJ1-1; v_call: TRBV15; d_call: NA; clone_size: many; cdr3_nt: TGTGCCACCAGCAGCGACAGAGAGAACACTGAAGCTTTCTTT; cdr3_aa: CATSSDRENTEAFF
j_call: TRBJ2-5; v_call: TRBV6-6; d_call: TRBD2; clone_size: NA; cdr3_nt: TGTGCCAGCAGTTTCGGACTAGCGGGAGAAGAGACCCAGTACTTC; cdr3_aa: CASSFGLAGEETQYF
j_call: TRBJ2-2; v_call: TRBV4-3; d_call: NA; clone_size: few; cdr3_nt: TGCGCCAGCAGCCAAGGCGTAACCACCGGGGAGCTGTTTTTT; cdr3_aa: CASSQGVTTGELFF
j_call: TRBJ2-1; v_call: TRBV2; d_call: NA; clone_size: few; cdr3_nt: TGTGCCAGCAGTTACGACGGTGAGCAGTTCTTC; cdr3_aa: CASSYDGEQFF
j_call: TRBJ2-3; v_call: TRBV4-1; d_call: NA; clone_size: many; cdr3_nt: TGCGCCAGCAGCTCGGTCAGGGGCGGCACAGATACGCAGTATTTT; cdr3_aa: CASSSVRGGTDTQYF
j_call: TRBJ1-1; v_call: TRBV4-1; d_call: NA; clone_size: NA; cdr3_nt: TGCGCCAGCAGCCACGGGGGGGAGGCTCGCACTGAAGCTTTCTTT; cdr3_aa: CASSHGGEARTEAFF
j_call: TRBJ1-2; v_call: TRBV27; d_call: NA; clone_size: NA; cdr3_nt: TGTGCCAGCAGTCCAACTACCCCGGTGGATAACTATGGCTACACCTTC; cdr3_aa: CASSPTTPVDNYGYTF
j_call: TRBJ2-2; v_call: TRBV30; d_call: TRBD1; clone_size: few; cdr3_nt: TGTGCCTGGAGTGACGGGACAGGTACCGGGGAGCTGTTTTTT; cdr3_aa: CAWSDGTGTGELFF
j_call: TRBJ2-1; v_call: TRBV12-3/TRBV12-4; d_call: NA; clone_size: NA; cdr3_nt: TGTGCCAGCAGGGCTACCCGGCGGGACAATGAGCAGTTCTTC; cdr3_aa: CASRATRRDNEQFF